The 27 T cell receptor beta chains below all came from one sample that was sequenced in a study of molecular identifiers for immune sequencing clone quantification. TCRdb reprocessed the PCR reads with MiXCR, giving one entry per CDR3 protein. The data show about 640,000 distinct CDR3 sequences, 15% to 20% seen once. The sample taken for sequencing was naive CD8+ T cells from blood, with Jurkat cell RNA spiked in. Subset in this sample: FACS-sorted CD8+CD4-CCR7+CD45RA+ naive T cells. The receptors shown here come from a human donor in good health. Some libraries in this study had Jurkat cell RNA spiked in.

The sample holds many counts of this clonotype. This chain links TRBV9 with TRBJ1-3, with D tentatively TRBD1 (5 bases). The CDR3 contains 16 residues. Trimming pared 4 bases from V and 0 bases from J, leaving 14 bases between. Germline V gene sequence: CDR1 SGDLS, CDR2 YYNGEE. In DNA, the CDR3 is TGTGCCAGCAGCCCAAACCCTACAGGCTCTGGAAACACCATATATTTT. Its protein is CASSPNPTGSGNTIYF. Full variable domain (outside the CDR3, taken from reference TRBV9 and TRBJ1-3): DSGVTQTPKHLITATGQRVTLRCSPRSGDLSVYWYQQSLDQGLQFLIQYYNGEERAKGNILERFSAQQFPDLHSELNLSSLELGDSALYFCASSPNPTGSGNTIYFGEGSWLTVV.

This clonotype was seen a handful of times. The rearrangement uses TRBV11-1 and TRBJ1-6; unclear D gene. This CDR3 spans 15 amino acids. V was clipped by 2 bases and J by 5 bases, with 10 bases between them. Germline loops: CDR1 SGHAT, CDR2 FQDESV (reference sequence). CDR3 nucleotides: TGTGCCAGCAGCTTATATTGGCCAGATAATTCACCCCTCCACTTT. Its protein is CASSLYWPDNSPLHF.

This clonotype was observed at least ten times. The chain has TRBV14 and TRBJ1-1, with 7 bases aligning to TRBD1. The germline V gene encodes CDR1 SGHDN and CDR2 FVKESK. CDR3 length equals 15 residues. V shed 4 bases, J shed 0 bases, and the junction held 5 bases outside the gene matches. Written as DNA, the CDR3 is TGTGCCAGCAGCCGGAAGACAGGGATGAACACTGAAGCTTTCTTT. This codes for CASSRKTGMNTEAFF.

In its sample, this clonotype was seen many times. The chain uses TRBV29-1 and TRBJ2-7; 11 nucleotides align to TRBD2. The germline CDR1 and CDR2 sequences are SQVTM and ANQGSEA. The CDR3 runs to 13 residues. V lost 4 bases and J lost 2; bases outside the gene matches: 1. Here the CDR3 DNA reads TGCAGCGTTGTACTAGCGGGGGCCTACGAGCAGTACTTC. Its protein product is CSVVLAGAYEQYF.

J is TRBJ2-3 and V is TRBV24-1; 8 bases are shared with TRBD1. The V segment lost 5 bases and the J segment 4 bases; nucleotides outside the gene matches: 13. The CDR3 extends over 17 amino acids. Germline V gene data show CDR1 as KGHDR and CDR2 as SFDVKD. The CDR3 region is CATSVKDQGANPDTQYF. DNA for the CDR3: TGTGCCACCAGTGTTAAGGATCAGGGGGCGAATCCAGATACGCAGTATTTT.

This clonotype was seen many times. The chain links TRBV28 to TRBJ1-5; D is uncertain. With 3 bases removed from V and 0 bases from J, the gap between germline ends came to 6 bases. Germline-derived CDR1 and CDR2 are MDHEN and SYDVKM. CDR3 length: 14 residues. The CDR3 spells CASSFYDSNQPQHF. The CDR3 DNA is TGTGCCAGCAGTTTCTATGATAGCAATCAGCCCCAGCATTTT.

In its sample, this clonotype was seen many times. The chain is built from TRBV7-2 and TRBJ2-7, with 11 positions matching TRBD2. Unmatched junction bases numbered 1, after V lost 0 bases and J lost 3 bases. The CDR3 loop spans 15 amino acids. The germline V gene encodes CDR1 SGHTA and CDR2 FQGNSA. CDR3 sequence: CASSLATSGDYEQYF. CDR3 nucleotide sequence: TGTGCCAGCAGCTTAGCGACTAGCGGGGACTACGAGCAGTACTTC. The full variable domain, in which reference TRBV7-2 and TRBJ2-7 provide the parts outside the CDR3, is GAGVSQSPSNKVTEKGKDVELRCDPISGHTALYWYRQSLGQGLEFLIYFQGNSAPDKSGLPSDRFSAERTGGSVSTLTIQRTQQEDSAVYLCASSLATSGDYEQYFGPGTRLTVT.

This clonotype was counted ten times or more. The chain recombines TRBV2 with TRBJ1-6, with TRBD1 identical over 7 bases. V lost 6 bases and J lost 0; bases outside the gene matches: 2. The germline gives CDR1 SNHLY, CDR2 FYNNEI. The CDR3 is made up of 15 amino acids. CDR3 sequence reads: CASRGDSSYNSPLHF. The DNA of the CDR3 is TGTGCCAGCAGGGGGGACAGCTCCTATAATTCACCCCTCCACTTT.

This clonotype was picked up many times. The V and J genes are TRBV4-2 and TRBJ2-3; D gene unclear. The CDR3 totals 17 residues. V was trimmed by 0 bases and J by 3 bases, leaving 16 bases between them. Germline V gene data show CDR1 as LGHNA and CDR2 as YNFKEQ. The CDR3 region has the DNA TGTGCCAGCAGCCAAGAAGGTATAGGAGTTAGAACAGATACGCAGTATTTT. It specifies CASSQEGIGVRTDTQYF.

This clonotype was counted many times. The V and J genes are TRBV28 and TRBJ2-7; D gene ambiguous. Germline V gives CDR1 MDHEN, CDR2 SYDVKM. The CDR3 covers 14 residues. Trimming shortened V by 5 bases and J by 3 bases, and 14 bases separated the two germline ends. CDR3 in amino acids: CASSPQVQDYEQYF. DNA of the CDR3: TGTGCCAGCAGTCCCCAGGTGCAGGACTACGAGCAGTACTTC.

The chain uses TRBV9 and TRBJ2-5, with D tentatively TRBD2 (6 bases). Germline V gene lookup returns CDR1 SGDLS and CDR2 YYNGEE. The CDR3 has 15 residues. Trimming took 4 bases from V and 2 from J, leaving 15 bases between them. The CDR3 loop reads CASSQGRAGQETQYF. The CDR3 region has the DNA TGTGCCAGCAGCCAAGGACGGGCGGGACAAGAGACCCAGTACTTC.

Comment on this clonotype: A much larger clone sits a single nucleotide away, making a read error possible. The chain links TRBV20-1 to TRBJ2-7; 14 nucleotides match TRBD2. V dropped 3 bases and J dropped 6; count of bases not matched to a gene: 4. Germline loops: CDR1 DFQATT, CDR2 SNEGSKA (reference sequence). CDR3 length: 14 residues. CDR3 DNA sequence: TGCAGTGCTAGGGGGACTAGCGGGAGTACCGAGCAGTACTTC. This sequence encodes CSARGTSGSTEQYF.

This clonotype was seen more than once but under ten times. A much larger clonotype is one base distant, so this may be a read error. The genes are TRBV27 and TRBJ2-3; the D gene is possibly TRBD2 (5 bases). CDR1 MNHEY and CDR2 SMNVEV come from the germline V gene (reference sequence). The CDR3 sequence is 14 residues long. The CDR3 loop reads CAGSFISGTDTQYF. The CDR3 DNA sequence: TGTGCCGGCAGTTTTATTAGCGGCACAGATACGCAGTATTTT.

With respect to this clonotype: This sequence may be a read error, since a much larger clone differs from it by one base. The chain has TRBV10-3 and TRBJ2-5, with D uncertain. The germline CDR1 and CDR2 sequences are ENHRY and SYGVKD. V was shortened by 8 bases and J by 3 bases, with 10 bases between the two germline ends. The CDR3 spans 12 residues. This CDR3 is CAIVTEKETQYF. Here the CDR3 DNA reads TGTGCCATCGTAACAGAGAAAGAGACCCAGTACTTC.

This clonotype was detected only a few times. The chain links TRBV4-3 to TRBJ2-1, with unresolved D. In germline, CDR1 is LGHNA, CDR2 YSLEER. The ends were cut back, 1 base at V and 13 bases at J, with 17 bases in the middle. There are 14 residues in the CDR3. The CDR3 reads CASSQGEFSPRQFF. The CDR3 bases are TGCGCCAGCAGCCAAGGAGAATTCAGCCCGCGTCAGTTCTTC.

This clonotype was counted only a few times. The chain combines TRBV7-6 with TRBJ2-5; D is perhaps TRBD1 or TRBD2 (5 bases each). The CDR3 extends over 15 amino acids. Germline V CDR1 and CDR2: SGHVS, FNYEAQ. Trimming pared 7 bases from V and 0 bases from J, leaving 15 bases between. This CDR3 reads CASTPLRDDQETQYF. The DNA of the CDR3 is TGTGCCAGCACACCCCTAAGGGACGACCAAGAGACCCAGTACTTC.

This clonotype was picked up a small number of times. The V call is TRBV27, the J call TRBJ1-2; perhaps TRBD1 as D (5 bases). Germline V gene lookup returns CDR1 MNHEY and CDR2 SMNVEV (reference sequence). The CDR3 is 16 amino acids. V dropped 0 bases and J dropped 4 bases, with 15 bases sitting between them. The CDR3 sequence: CASSLSGQGPVYGYTF. CDR3 nucleotides: TGTGCCAGCAGTTTATCGGGGCAGGGTCCCGTCTATGGCTACACCTTC.

The count of this clonotype is one. V gene TRBV5-1 combines with J gene TRBJ2-1, with D maybe TRBD1 (6 bases). This CDR3 has 14 residues. Germline CDR1 and CDR2: SGHRS and YFSETQ. Trimming took off 3 bases at V and 4 bases at J, with 11 bases between the two ends. CDR3 DNA: TGCGCCAGCAGCTCCGAGACAGGTTACAATGAGCAGTTCTTC. Translating it yields CASSSETGYNEQFF.

This clonotype showed up just a few times. The V and J genes are TRBV30 and TRBJ2-7, with 7 bases matching TRBD1. Germline V gene data show CDR1 as GTSNPN and CDR2 as SVGIG (reference sequence). The CDR3 is 16 residues long. Trimming removed 3 bases from V and 6 bases from J; junction bases left unmatched: 17. This chain's CDR3 is CAWSAIRDSLFPEQYF. CDR3 in DNA: TGTGCCTGGAGCGCAATTCGGGACAGTTTGTTTCCCGAGCAGTACTTC.

This clonotype was observed many times. This chain connects TRBV21-1 to TRBJ2-3; the table calls TRBD2, which could not be checked here. TRBV21-1 is a documented pseudogene. CDR3 length: 17 amino acids. The CDR3 loop reads CATGTSAGGPDTDTQYF. In DNA form, the CDR3 reads TGTGCCACCGGGACTTCGGCGGGAGGGCCCGACACAGATACGCAGTATTTT.

This clonotype has a handful of counts. The rearrangement links TRBV6-2 or TRBV6-3 to TRBJ2-1, with D perhaps assigned TRBD1 or TRBD2 (5 bases each). V was cut by 8 bases and J by 4 bases, with 15 bases left in between. There are 14 residues in the CDR3. CDR1 MNHEY and CDR2 SVGEGT come from the germline V gene. CDR3 coding DNA: TGTGCCAGCGCAGGGAGATCGTTATACAATGAGCAGTTCTTC. Its translation is CASAGRSLYNEQFF.

As for this clonotype: Possible read error: a much larger clone is one base away. The chain is built from TRBV19 and TRBJ1-1, with D uncertain. With 3 bases removed from V and 5 bases from J, the gap between germline ends came to 16 bases. The germline gives CDR1 LNHDA, CDR2 SQIVND (reference sequence). The CDR3 length is 15 residues. CDR3 protein: CASSIEQTTSTEAFF. The CDR3 DNA reads as TGTGCCAGTAGTATTGAACAGACGACGTCTACTGAAGCTTTCTTT.

To note about this clonotype: A read error may be the cause here, since a much bigger clone is one base away. This chain joins TRBV28 and TRBJ2-5, with D perhaps being TRBD1 or TRBD2 (5 bases each). The CDR3 runs to 15 residues. Germline assignment: CDR1 MDHEN and CDR2 SYDVKM. The CDR3: CATDPEGRRQEIQYF. In DNA form, the CDR3 reads TGTGCCACCGACCCAGAGGGACGACGTCAAGAGATCCAGTACTTC.

This clonotype has a handful of counts. This sequence joins TRBV12-3 or TRBV12-4 and TRBJ2-7, with 9 bases fitting TRBD1. The CDR3 runs to 15 residues. The junction had 3 bases not matched to a gene; V was cut back by 2 bases and J by 1 base. CDR3: CASSLWGQGSYEQYF. DNA of the CDR3: TGTGCCAGCAGTTTATGGGGACAGGGTTCCTACGAGCAGTACTTC.

The CDR3 coding sequence is TGTGCCAGCAGCGTAGCTGCCGGGGTGACTGAAAAACTGTTTTTT. Its protein product is CASSVAAGVTEKLFF. The chain couples TRBV9 to TRBJ1-4, with D unclear. The CDR3 sequence is 15 residues long. From germline, CDR1 is SGDLS and CDR2 YYNGEE. V lost 0 bases, J lost 7 bases, and 13 bases lay in between.

This clonotype was detected many times. The chain has TRBV28 and TRBJ2-3; D is tentatively TRBD1 or TRBD2 (5 bases each). The V and J ends lost 5 bases and 2 bases respectively, with 20 bases between them. The CDR3 is made up of 17 amino acids. Germline lookup yields CDR1 MDHEN and CDR2 SYDVKM. DNA for the CDR3: TGTGCCAGCAGTGGCCTGGGACGGCATTCCTCCACAGATACGCAGTATTTT. It encodes CASSGLGRHSSTDTQYF.

As to this clonotype: A much larger clone is a single base away; this may be a read error. The V and J genes are TRBV7-9 and TRBJ2-5; 9 bases are a match to TRBD2. CDR1 and CDR2 from the germline V gene are SEHNR and FQNEAQ (reference sequence). This CDR3 is 16 amino acids long. CDR3 sequence reads: CASRALAGVTQEAQYF. CDR3 DNA: TGTGCCAGCAGGGCACTAGCGGGTGTCACCCAAGAGGCCCAGTACTTC.